The 2 T cell receptor beta chains in this list originate from one sample, sequenced in a study of regulatory T cells in long-lasting Graves disease. iRepertoire HTBI primers and Arm-PCR of CDR3 regions built TCR beta libraries. TCRdb re-called the multiplex PCR reads with MiXCR, one entry per CDR3 protein. This sample has approximately 400,000 distinct CDR3 sequences; roughly 10% occur once, and the top ten carry under 20%. Noted time point: newly diagnosed GD, antithyroid drugs for less than 3 months. Following extraction of RNA from PBMCs, that RNA was used to make the TCR library. Another study also made use of these data, one on T cells in Graves' hyperthyroidism and ophthalmopathy.

The source material was peripheral blood mononuclear cells (PBMCs), sampled at new diagnosis, from a patient treated with antithyroid drugs. These receptor sequences come from a woman aged 18 to 35 with Graves disease.

The rearrangement uses TRBV5-1 and TRBJ2-2; 9 nucleotides agree with TRBD2. The V gene end was trimmed by 0 bases and the J gene end by 7 bases; junction bases not matched to a gene: 7. This CDR3 contains 16 residues. Germline loops: CDR1 SGHRS, CDR2 YFSETQ. The CDR3: CASSLDGLAGLGELFF. CDR3 DNA sequence: TGCGCCAGCAGCTTGGATGGTCTAGCGGGGCTCGGGGAGCTGTTTTTT.

This clonotype was seen a handful of times. This chain uses TRBV2 with TRBJ1-2, with 7 bases fitting TRBD1. Germline V gene lookup returns CDR1 SNHLY and CDR2 FYNNEI. With V trimmed by 3 bases and J by 0 bases, 10 bases remained unmatched. The CDR3 consists of 17 residues. CDR3 sequence: CASSDRLLRGPNYGYTF. DNA of the CDR3: TGTGCCAGCAGTGACAGACTCTTAAGGGGGCCTAACTATGGCTACACCTTC.